These T cell receptor beta chains were read from a single sample in a study of blood T cell repertoires in COVID-19. Sequenced by immunoSEQ multiplex PCR; TCRdb stores in-frame clones only, minus some. Among some 25,000 clones listed, 90% to 95% were seen once. The sample comprised peripheral blood. These receptors originate from a woman aged 50 to 60 with active COVID-19. Both conserved end residues are part of each CDR3. Each record gives: D gene, V gene, J gene, clone size, CDR3 DNA, CDR3 protein. D genes are given only for firm matches. The size of a clone is reported for some rows only, either as once, few or many, or as a class for expanded clones.

>TRBD1|TRBV28|TRBJ1-2|.
TGTGCCAGCAGTCCTCCTTCAAGGACAGGGGAAGGCTACACCTTC
CASSPPSRTGEGYTF
>TRBD1|TRBV5-6|TRBJ2-6|.
TGTGCCAGCAGCTTGCCTGGAGCCAGGGGGCACAGGGGGGCCAACGTCCTGACTTTC
CASSLPGARGHRGANVLTF
>.|TRBV3-1/TRBV3-2|TRBJ2-7|.
TGTGCCAGCAGCCAACCGGGAAAAGGGAACTCCTACGAGCAGTACTTC
CASSQPGKGNSYEQYF
>.|TRBV28|TRBJ1-5|once
TGTGCCAGCAGTCCCGACAGAAATGGGGGCAATCAGCCCCAGCATTTT
CASSPDRNGGNQPQHF
>.|TRBV11-2|TRBJ2-1|.
TGTGCCAGCAGCTCAACCGGGACTCAACCAAATCAGCAGTTCTTC
CASSSTGTQPNQQFF
>TRBD2|TRBV2|TRBJ2-2|once
TGTGCCAGCACCCCCTGGACTAGCGGGGTTGCCGGGGAGCTGTTTTTT
CASTPWTSGVAGELFF
>TRBD2|TRBV9|TRBJ2-6|.
TGTGCCAGCAGCGGACGTACTAGCGGCGGCCCTGGGGCCAACGTCCTGACTTTC
CASSGRTSGGPGANVLTF
>.|TRBV6-5|TRBJ1-5|.
TGTGCCATCGGACAGTACAATCAGCCCCAGCATTTT
CAIGQYNQPQHF
>.|TRBV27|TRBJ2-7|.
TGTGCCAGCAGTTTAGGGCTAGCGTCGTACGAGCAGTACTTC
CASSLGLASYEQYF
>TRBD2|TRBV6-5|TRBJ2-5|.
TGTGCCAGCAGCCCCGGACCGGGAGGGACCCAGTACTTC
CASSPGPGGTQYF
>.|TRBV7-3|TRBJ1-1|.
TGTGCCAGCAGCTTAACGTCTAACACTGAAGCTTTCTTT
CASSLTSNTEAFF
>.|TRBV27|TRBJ1-2|.
TGTGCCAGCAGTAAGGGCGGGTCCTCTAACTATGGCTACACCTTC
CASSKGGSSNYGYTF
>.|TRBV2|TRBJ1-2|once
TGTGCCAGCCGCCCTCAGGGGTCCTATGGCTACACCTTC
CASRPQGSYGYTF
>.|TRBV6-5|TRBJ2-5|.
TGTGCCAGCAGAGTTAGTTTGGTCGAGACCCAGTACTTC
CASRVSLVETQYF
>.|TRBV7-9|TRBJ2-5|.
TGTGCCAGCAGACGGGGGGCGGTAAACCAAGAGACCCAGTACTTC
CASRRGAVNQETQYF
>.|TRBV6-6|TRBJ1-3|.
TGTGCCAGCAGTTCCGGGAACTCTGGAAACACCATATATTTT
CASSSGNSGNTIYF
>.|TRBV5-1|TRBJ2-1|.
TGCGCCAGCAGCTTTGGCAACTACAATGAGCAGTTCTTC
CASSFGNYNEQFF
>.|TRBV21-1|TRBJ1-1|.
TGTGCCAGCAGCACCGTGGACAGGGTGGGCACTGAAGCTTTCTTT
CASSTVDRVGTEAFF
>TRBD1|TRBV7-9|TRBJ1-4|.
TGTGCCAGCAGCTTAGCGGTGGGGACAGGGGTTGAAAAACTGTTTTTT
CASSLAVGTGVEKLFF
>.|TRBV29-1|TRBJ2-7|.
TGCAGCGCTGCAGATACCACCGGCTACGAGCAGTACTTC
CSAADTTGYEQYF
>.|TRBV7-9|TRBJ1-3|few
TGTGCCAGCAGCCTGGGAGGCGCTGGAAACACCATATATTTT
CASSLGGAGNTIYF
>.|TRBV27|TRBJ1-2|.
TGTGCCAGCAGGGGAGAAGCCCCTGGCTACACCTTC
CASRGEAPGYTF
>.|TRBV5-4|TRBJ2-5|.
TGTGCCAGCAGCTTGGTGGGTCCCCAGGGGACCCAGTACTTC
CASSLVGPQGTQYF